The sequence of this T cell receptor (beta chain) was determined in a study of blood T cells in healthy people across ages (dated by TCRdb to between 2014 and 2017). Regarding the study in general: In model experiments, template switching captured about one uniquely barcoded TCR beta cDNA molecule for every two T cells. The study analyzed two additional independent replicas of 1 million unique cDNA reads from the same blood draw for two donors, one aged 18 to 29 and one aged 80 or older. Donors were grouped into four age groups: young (average 16 years), middle-aged (39), aged (around 60) and long-lived (approximately 82). The study measured age-related changes in TCR beta repertoire diversity using deep sequencing normalized with unique cDNA molecular identifiers.

With regard to this clonotype: Its target antigen remains unknown. Base qualities are not recorded, but no much larger clone differs from it by a single base.

Libraries were made using 5' RACE. For sequencing, an Illumina HiSeq 2500 was employed. A second PCR of about 6 to 12 cycles was run with a J-beta primer mix and a sample-barcoded 5' primer. A unique molecular identifier was introduced onto each TCR beta cDNA molecule by a template-switch 5' adaptor carrying 12 random nucleotides. Each sample yielded at least 2.5 million CDR3-containing paired-end reads. The Mint cDNA synthesis kit, primed by a TRBC-specific oligonucleotide, was used to synthesize first-strand cDNA from all RNA. Following uracil-DNA glycosylase treatment, all cDNA underwent a first 18-cycle PCR with the universal primers M1SS and BC2_uni_R. Per the original workflow: Each sample was normalized by randomly selecting 1 million high-quality reads, each carrying a distinct molecular identifier. Reads with shared molecular identifiers were discarded instead of being binned into consensus sequences. MiTCR, set to a Q25 quality threshold and the strictest error-elimination algorithm, was used for CDR3 identification, clonotype clustering and error correction. A nonparametric unseen species model with Euler transformation was used to estimate a lower bound on total TCR beta diversity. The raw public data were reprocessed by TCRdb itself: fastp quality trimming at Q25, MiXCR clonotype calling, in-frame beta chains only. Each entry merges the rows of one CDR3 protein and shows their most common DNA and genes. TCRdb, not the authors, supplied the V and J calls. Present in this sample are around 780,000 distinct CDR3 sequences, around 24% of which were seen just once. Over 2.5% of the sample rests with the top ten.

The CDR3 runs 14 amino acids, cysteine and phenylalanine included. Only CDR3 DNA remains: 42 bases, in frame from the first base. CDR1 and CDR2, looked up from the germline V gene, are MNHEY and SVGEGT. V is reduced by 6 bases and J by 5 bases, leaving a spacing of 16 bases between them. Broader findings and caveats from the paper: Total diversity estimates from one million sequenced T cells were considered lower bounds and underestimates. A strong correlation was found between observed TCR beta diversity and the percentage of naive T cells measured by flow cytometry. Observed TCR beta diversity per million T cells fell roughly linearly with age, and a significant reduction was already apparent by age roughly 40. Compared with the aged group, the long-lived group had more naive CD4+ T cells, fewer expanded clones and increased TCR diversity, suggesting age selection. Because donor CMV infection status was unknown, age-related changes in expanded clonotypes were potentially confounded. Because profiling used bulk unsorted PBMCs, naive and antigen-experienced compartments could not be compared conclusively.

The donors were a few dozen Caucasian individuals from Russia, aged roughly 6 to 90 years, who were systemically healthy. Each donor gave about 11 milliliters of peripheral blood, drawn into EDTA-treated Vacutainer tubes. Ficoll-Paque density-gradient centrifugation was used to isolate PBMCs, with at least 6 million per sample. Total RNA, at least 5 micrograms per sample, was extracted from PBMCs with Trizol reagent. For every donor, an aliquot of PBMCs went through flow cytometry to measure the percentages of naive CD45RAhigh/CD27high T cells. The sample was also reused in another study, on T cells of mothers and their children. As the second publication notes: Donors were nine systemically healthy Caucasian individuals: three mothers and their six children. cDNA synthesis used all of the extracted RNA, with roughly 1.6 ug of RNA in each 15 ul reaction. In the second PCR, sample barcodes and 2-4 random nucleotides were introduced via the M1S primer. More than 8 million TCR beta CDR3 reads were obtained from each mother, and roughly 3 million reads were obtained from each child. In both related and unrelated pairs, thymic selection shapes the output of TCR recombination in a similar way, with inherited differences having only a minor effect. Related mother-child pairs always showed normalized repertoire overlap that was slightly higher than in unrelated mother-child pairs, though the difference was never significant. No persistent microchimeric T cell clones were detected, at a sensitivity of around 97 clones per million clonotypes. To look for features that set related mother-child pairs apart from unrelated individuals, the researchers ran deep NGS to compare the TCR beta repertoires of mothers and children. The mean age was 40 +/- 4 years for the mothers and 11 +/- 4 years for the children. After adapter ligation with NEBNext reagents, the libraries were sequenced on Illumina HiSeq 2000 with 100+100 nt paired-end reads. To prevent cross-contamination, the mother and child libraries were prepared one month apart and sequenced in separate runs. Each donor had between roughly 450,000 and 2,300,000 distinct TCR beta clonotypes identified. Naive TCR beta clonotypes were estimated from low-frequency clonotypes matched to each donor's FACS-determined naive share, without sorting.

The sequence joins TRBV6-2 or TRBV6-3 to TRBJ2-5; the D gene is perhaps TRBD1, from 5 matching bases. The sample was blood. The sequence came from a boy younger than 18 in good health. The CDR3 protein sequence reads: CASSRRGARETQYF. The DNA sequence is given as TGTGCCAGCAGCCGACGTGGGGCGCGGGAGACCCAGTACTTC.